The 21 T cell receptor beta chains below come from one sample, sequenced in a study of blood T cell repertoires in COVID-19. Sequenced by immunoSEQ multiplex PCR; TCRdb stores in-frame clones only, minus some. The sample has some 120,000 clones; about 88% are singletons. The sample taken for sequencing was peripheral blood. The receptor set was obtained from a man in his fifties with active COVID-19.

This sequence joins TRBV27 and TRBJ2-5, with a weak D call TRBD2 (6 bases). Trimming left V 2 bases short and J 5 bases short, with 15 bases between. This CDR3 has 15 amino acids. The V gene's germline CDR1 is MNHEY and CDR2 SMNVEV (reference sequence). CDR3 loop: CASSLRRTLAETQYF. CDR3 DNA: TGTGCCAGCAGTTTACGGCGGACTCTAGCGGAGACCCAGTACTTC.

V gene TRBV7-3 combines with J gene TRBJ2-1, with a possible D match to TRBD1 (6 bases). CDR1 and CDR2 from the germline V gene are SGHTA and FQGTGA. The CDR3 consists of 12 residues. V lost 3 bases and J lost 7, with 7 bases in between. CDR3 sequence (DNA): TGTGCCAGCAGCTTTCAGGGGAATGAGCAGTTCTTC. Amino acid sequence: CASSFQGNEQFF. Variable domain in full (rest from reference TRBV7-3 and TRBJ2-1): GAGVSQTPSNKVTEKGKYVELRCDPISGHTALYWYRQSLGQGPEFLIYFQGTGAADDSGLPNDRFFAVRPEGSVSTLKIQRTERGDSAVYLCASSFQGNEQFFGPGTRLTVL.

The chain recombines TRBV4-1 with TRBJ2-7; 9 nucleotides agree with TRBD2. V lost 0 bases, J lost 3 bases, and 9 bases stayed unmatched. The CDR3 has 17 residues. Germline assignment: CDR1 MGHRA and CDR2 YSYEKL. Here the CDR3 reads CASSQDLLAGTFYEQYF. As DNA, the CDR3 is TGCGCCAGCAGCCAAGATTTGCTAGCGGGGACCTTCTACGAGCAGTACTTC.

The V gene is TRBV7-2, the J gene TRBJ2-5; D possibly corresponds to TRBD2 (5 bases). The CDR3 spans 14 residues. In germline, CDR1 is SGHTA, CDR2 FQGNSA. Trimming left V 0 bases short and J 5 bases short, with 10 bases between. CDR3 sequence: CASSLAGAGETQYF. As DNA, the CDR3 is TGTGCCAGCAGCTTAGCGGGAGCCGGGGAGACCCAGTACTTC.

The DNA for the CDR3 is TGTGCCAGCAGCTTAGTTGCTAGCGTAATCTACAATGAGCAGTTCTTC. This codes for CASSLVASVIYNEQFF. V and J are TRBV7-2 and TRBJ2-1, with a tentative D call TRBD2 (6 bases). Trimming pared 1 base from V and 3 bases from J, leaving 13 bases between. This CDR3 has 16 amino acids. Germline V CDR1 and CDR2: SGHTA, FQGNSA.

V usage is TRBV11-2 and J usage is TRBJ1-2; no firm D call. Germline values: CDR1 SGHAT, CDR2 FQNNGV. The CDR3 runs 13 residues. Trimming stripped 4 bases from V and 8 bases from J, with 14 bases between. CDR3 sequence reads: CASSSQPGIGYTF. DNA for the CDR3: TGTGCCAGCAGCTCCCAACCCGGTATAGGCTACACCTTC.

The chain has TRBV5-1 and TRBJ1-3; D not resolved. Trimming pared 7 bases from V and 3 bases from J, leaving 8 bases between. Germline V gene sequence: CDR1 SGHRS, CDR2 YFSETQ. This CDR3 has 12 amino acids. In DNA form, the CDR3 reads TGCGCCAGCGGGGAGAATGGAAACACCATATATTTT. Encoded protein: CASGENGNTIYF.

This clone was recorded a few times. The chain combines TRBV2 with TRBJ1-2; 7 positions agree with TRBD1. This CDR3 is 13 amino acids long. CDR1 and CDR2 (germline): SNHLY, FYNNEI. CDR3 in amino acids: CARGQSANYGYTF. As DNA, the CDR3 is TGTGCGCGGGGACAGTCGGCTAACTATGGCTACACCTTC.

The V and J genes are TRBV5-1 and TRBJ2-2, with TRBD2 matching over 13 bases. V was pared by 4 bases and J by 6 bases, with 6 bases of the junction left unmatched. CDR1 and CDR2 (germline): SGHRS, YFSETQ. This CDR3 is 16 amino acids long. The CDR3 spells CASSDTSGRAAGELFF. The CDR3 nucleotides are TGCGCCAGCAGCGATACTAGCGGGAGGGCCGCCGGGGAGCTGTTTTTT.

The rearrangement uses TRBV13 and TRBJ1-6; D is unclear. With 6 bases removed from V and 7 bases from J, the gap between germline ends came to 16 bases. Germline CDR1 reads PRHDT; CDR2 reads FYEKMQ (reference sequence). The CDR3 contains 15 residues. The CDR3 spells CASSSLRGTNSPLHF. DNA of the CDR3: TGTGCCAGCAGTTCCCTGCGGGGTACGAATTCACCCCTCCACTTT. The whole variable domain, remainder taken from reference TRBV13 and TRBJ1-6, is AAGVIQSPRHLIKEKRETATLKCYPIPRHDTVYWYQQGPGQDPQFLISFYEKMQSDKGSIPDRFSAQQFSDYHSELNMSSLELGDSALYFCASSSLRGTNSPLHFGNGTRLTVT.

The chain recombines TRBV5-5 with TRBJ1-5; D not resolved. Germline assignment: CDR1 SGHKS and CDR2 YYEKEE (reference sequence). With 0 bases removed from V and 3 bases from J, the gap between germline ends came to 22 bases. There are 19 residues in the CDR3. The CDR3 here is CASSLDYISSRELNQPQHF. In nucleotides, the CDR3 is TGTGCCAGCAGCTTGGACTATATCTCATCCCGTGAACTCAATCAGCCCCAGCATTTT.

The chain links TRBV25-1 to TRBJ1-6; D is perhaps TRBD1 (6 bases). The length of the CDR3 is 15 residues. Trimming took 5 bases from V and 4 from J, leaving 12 bases between them. Germline CDR1 and CDR2: MGHDK and SYGVNS. CDR3 in DNA: TGTGCCAGCAGTCGACAGGAAATTTATAATTCACCCCTCCACTTT. It yields the protein CASSRQEIYNSPLHF.

The V and J genes are TRBV5-6 and TRBJ2-3; 12 positions agree with TRBD2. V dropped 0 bases and J dropped 4; count of bases not matched to a gene: 3. The CDR3 length is 16 residues. Germline CDR1 is SGHDT and CDR2 is YYEEEE. The CDR3 here is CASSLVASGGADTQYF. CDR3 nucleotide sequence: TGTGCCAGCAGCTTGGTTGCTAGCGGGGGGGCAGATACGCAGTATTTT.

This clone was found a few times. This chain connects TRBV4-2 to TRBJ1-6; the D gene is possibly TRBD1 (6 bases). The length of the CDR3 is 16 residues. Germline V gene lookup returns CDR1 LGHNA and CDR2 YNFKEQ. With 0 bases removed from V and 9 bases from J, the gap between germline ends came to 15 bases. For the CDR3, the DNA is TGTGCCAGCAGCCAAGACCCAGGGGAAAGAAGTTCACCCCTCCACTTT. Translation: CASSQDPGERSSPLHF.

The chain has TRBV10-3 and TRBJ2-3; 11 nucleotides match TRBD2. CDR1 and CDR2 from the germline V gene are ENHRY and SYGVKD. The CDR3 runs 18 residues. V lost 2 bases to trimming and J lost 4 bases; unmatched junction nucleotides: 11. The chain's CDR3 is CAISEALFVAGGPDTQYF. For the CDR3, the DNA is TGTGCCATCAGTGAGGCTCTATTTGTAGCGGGAGGGCCAGATACGCAGTATTTT.

The chain carries TRBV24-1 and TRBJ2-7; D perhaps matches TRBD2 (6 bases). Deletions cut 4 bases from V and 7 bases from J, with 19 bases between. The germline V gene has CDR1 KGHDR and CDR2 SFDVKD. The CDR3 totals 15 residues. CDR3 bases: TGTGCCACCAGTGAACCGGGCGGGACGGTACTGGAGCAGTACGTC. Translation gives CATSEPGGTVLEQYV.

The chain joins TRBV5-1 to TRBJ2-2; TRBD1 matches at 7 bases. V was clipped by 4 bases and J by 1 base; unmatched bases: 4. The CDR3 contains 15 residues. Germline CDR1 SGHRS, CDR2 YFSETQ. CDR3: CASSPDRENTGELFF. In nucleotides, the CDR3 is TGCGCCAGCAGCCCTGACAGGGAGAACACCGGGGAGCTGTTTTTT.

This chain uses TRBV19 with TRBJ2-2, with 7 bases matching TRBD2. The CDR3 has 16 residues. Germline V gene sequence: CDR1 LNHDA, CDR2 SQIVND (reference sequence). J gave up 0 bases and V 5 bases, and 6 bases lay outside the gene matches. CDR3 in DNA: TGTGCCAGTAGTCCTGGGGGGGGTGCGAACACCGGGGAGCTGTTTTTT. Translation: CASSPGGGANTGELFF. Full variable domain (remainder filled in from reference TRBV19 and TRBJ2-2): DGGITQSPKYLFRKEGQNVTLSCEQNLNHDAMYWYRQDPGQGLRLIYYSQIVNDFQKGDIAEGYSVSREKKESFPLTVTSAQKNPTAFYLCASSPGGGANTGELFFGEGSRLTVL.

The genes are TRBV5-4 and TRBJ2-7; a weak D match, TRBD2 (6 bases). The CDR3 spans 16 residues. V was pared by 4 bases and J by 0 bases, with 17 bases between. Per germline, CDR1 SGHNT and CDR2 YYREEE (reference sequence). The DNA for the CDR3 is TGTGCCAGCAGCCCGGGACTTCCGTCAAGCTCCTACGAGCAGTACTTC. As protein: CASSPGLPSSSYEQYF. Together with reference TRBV5-4 and TRBJ2-7, the CDR3 gives the full variable domain: ETGVTQSPTHLIKTRGQQVTLRCSSQSGHNTVSWYQQALGQGPQFIFQYYREEENGRGNFPPRFSGLQFPNYSSELNVNALELDDSALYLCASSPGLPSSSYEQYFGPGTRLTVT.

This rearrangement joins TRBV2 to TRBJ1-5, with TRBD1 identical over 7 bases. Germline V CDR1 and CDR2: SNHLY, FYNNEI. This CDR3 is built from 14 residues. Trimming at V came to 6 bases and at J to 7 bases, leaving 9 bases not matched to a gene. The CDR3 spells CASSPMEGAQPQHF. The DNA for the CDR3 is TGTGCCAGCAGCCCGATGGAGGGGGCCCAGCCCCAGCATTTT. The variable domain in full, with the rest retrieved from reference TRBV2 and TRBJ1-5, is EPEVTQTPSHQVTQMGQEVILRCVPISNHLYFYWYRQILGQKVEFLVSFYNNEISEKSEIFDDQFSVERPDGSNFTLKIRSTKLEDSAMYFCASSPMEGAQPQHFGDGTRLSIL.

The chain links TRBV10-2 to TRBJ2-4; D perhaps matches TRBD1 (6 bases). The CDR3 consists of 15 residues. The germline CDR1 and CDR2 sequences are WSHSY and SAAADI. Trimming took 3 bases from V and 1 from J, leaving 10 bases between them. Here the CDR3 reads CASSDAGVAKNIQYF. The CDR3 region has the DNA TGCGCCAGCAGTGATGCAGGGGTGGCCAAAAACATTCAGTACTTC.